This T cell receptor beta chain was identified during a study of technical replicates of blood from four donors. The germline V gene encodes CDR1 SGHTA and CDR2 FQGNSA. Germline trimming cut 1 base from V and 5 bases from J; bases unmatched to any gene: 10. The CDR3 loop spans 18 amino acids. Libraries were prepared by immunoSEQ multiplex PCR; TCRdb keeps only in-frame clonotypes and omits some of them. The sample yields around 95,000 clones, approximately 94% seen once. Sequencing input: T cells isolated from PBMCs. This chain links TRBV7-2 with TRBJ2-2; 10 bases fit TRBD2. This receptor was obtained from a human donor in good health. The CDR3 is CASSLGLAGVVETGELFF. In DNA form, the CDR3 reads TGTGCCAGCAGCTTAGGGCTAGCGGGAGTAGTAGAGACCGGGGAGCTGTTTTTT. The variable domain in full, completed from reference TRBV7-2 and TRBJ2-2, reads GAGVSQSPSNKVTEKGKDVELRCDPISGHTALYWYRQSLGQGLEFLIYFQGNSAPDKSGLPSDRFSAERTGGSVSTLTIQRTQQEDSAVYLCASSLGLAGVVETGELFFGEGSRLTVL.